The clone carrying this TCR beta chain was observed once. This sample is drawn from a study of control samples from healthy donors and cancer patients. Generated by immunoSEQ multiplex PCR, the TCRdb table keeps only in-frame clones and is missing some. The data hold about 110,000 clones, with almost 85% observed a single time. Material: blood. This TCR came from a man between 18 and 29 years old in good health.

The CDR3 DNA is TGTGCCAGCAGGGCCGGAGCGGGGGACACAGATACGCAGTATTTT. Encoded protein: CASRAGAGDTDTQYF. V is TRBV7-9 and J is TRBJ2-3; 8 bases match TRBD2. The V gene's germline CDR1 is SEHNR and CDR2 FQNEAQ (reference sequence). The CDR3 is made up of 15 amino acids. The V and J ends lost 6 bases and 2 bases, in that order; junction bases with no gene match: 7. Supplemented by reference TRBV7-9 and TRBJ2-3, the full variable domain reads DTGVSQNPRHKITKRGQNVTFRCDPISEHNRLYWYRQTLGQGPEFLTYFQNEAQLEKSRLLSDRFSAERPKGSFSTLEIQRTEQGDSAMYLCASRAGAGDTDTQYFGPGTRLTVL.